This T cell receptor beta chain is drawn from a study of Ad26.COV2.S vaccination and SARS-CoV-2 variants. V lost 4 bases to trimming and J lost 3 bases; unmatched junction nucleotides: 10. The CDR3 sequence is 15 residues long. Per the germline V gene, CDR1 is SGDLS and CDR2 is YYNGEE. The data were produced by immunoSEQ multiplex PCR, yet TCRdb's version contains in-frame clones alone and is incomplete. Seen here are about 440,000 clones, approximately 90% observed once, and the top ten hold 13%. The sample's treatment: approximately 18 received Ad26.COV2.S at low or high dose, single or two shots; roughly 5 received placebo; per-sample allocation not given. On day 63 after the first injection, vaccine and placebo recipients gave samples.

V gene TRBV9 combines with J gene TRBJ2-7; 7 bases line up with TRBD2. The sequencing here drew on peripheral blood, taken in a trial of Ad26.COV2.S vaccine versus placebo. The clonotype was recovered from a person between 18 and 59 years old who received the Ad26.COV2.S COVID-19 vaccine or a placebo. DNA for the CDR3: TGTGCCAGCAGCCCGCGAGGAGCGGGAAGCTACGAGCAGTACTTC. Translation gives CASSPRGAGSYEQYF.